This TCR beta chain appears in the sequencing data of a study of identical twins. Notes on the study in general: Analyses based on zero insertions could be partly confounded by invariant MAIT and iNKT cells.

With respect to this clonotype: Its antigen is still unknown.

V was pared by 3 bases and J by 2 bases, with 4 bases of the junction left unmatched. From germline, CDR1 is KGHSH and CDR2 LQKENI. The CDR3 extends over 15 amino acids. TCRdb redid the calling of the 5' RACE reads with MiXCR, one entry per CDR3 protein. The profile covers hundreds of thousands of distinct CDR3 sequences, with 18% appearing a single time and about an eighth taken by the ten largest. The same sample was also used in a study of T cells expressing NK-cell markers. This second report adds: Investigators obtained TCR beta repertoires from sorted CD3+CD56+NKG2C+, CD3+CD56+NKG2C- and CD3+CD56-NKG2C+ T cells. One of eight sequenced donors was HCMV-seronegative; the other seven were seropositive. Expanded clones of NKG2C+ T cells had an unclear HCMV specificity.

J is TRBJ2-7 and V is TRBV18; 10 bases map to TRBD1. This clonotype was obtained from a woman aged 18-29 years in good health. The sequenced sample was PBMCs. The DNA of the CDR3 is TGTGCCAGCTCACCCGGGACAGGGGTCGCCTACGAGCAGTACTTC. Translating gives CASSPGTGVAYEQYF. The variable domain in full, with the rest retrieved from reference TRBV18 and TRBJ2-7, is NAGVMQNPRHLVRRRGQEARLRCSPMKGHSHVYWYRQLPEEGLKFMVYLQKENIIDESGMPKERFSAEFPKEGPSILRIQQVVRGDSAAYFCASSPGTGVAYEQYFGPGTRLTVT.